This T cell receptor beta chain was recovered during a study of Ad26.COV2.S vaccination and SARS-CoV-2 variants. Indicated treatment: approximately 18 received Ad26.COV2.S at low or high dose, single or two shots; about 5 received placebo; per-sample allocation not given. Samples were taken on day 63 after the first vaccine or placebo injection. Repertoires were generated with immunoSEQ multiplex PCR, while TCRdb's copy carries only in-frame clones and drops some. The top ten clones hold more than 1.5% of a sample with roughly 460,000 clones, roughly nine tenths of them seen once. Per germline, CDR1 LNHDA and CDR2 SQIVND (reference sequence). J was trimmed by 7 bases and V by 5 bases; bases with no gene match: 11. The CDR3 loop spans 15 amino acids.

The source of this sequence is a person between 18 and 65 years old who received the Ad26.COV2.S COVID-19 vaccine or a placebo. The specimen was peripheral blood, collected in a trial of Ad26.COV2.S vaccine versus placebo. The chain employs TRBV19 and TRBJ1-5, with 7 bases matching TRBD1. CDR3 DNA: TGTGCCAGTAGTCGAGACGACAGGGTGGGCCAGCCCCAGCATTTT. Translated, it gives CASSRDDRVGQPQHF.